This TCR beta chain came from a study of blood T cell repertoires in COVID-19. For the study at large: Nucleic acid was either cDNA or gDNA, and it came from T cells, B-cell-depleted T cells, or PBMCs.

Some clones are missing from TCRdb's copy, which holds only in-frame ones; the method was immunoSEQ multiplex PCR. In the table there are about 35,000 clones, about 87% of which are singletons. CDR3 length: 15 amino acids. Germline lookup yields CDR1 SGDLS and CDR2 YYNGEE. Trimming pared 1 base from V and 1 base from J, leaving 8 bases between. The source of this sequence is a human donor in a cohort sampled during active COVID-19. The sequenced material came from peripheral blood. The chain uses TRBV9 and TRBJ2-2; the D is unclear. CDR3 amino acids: CASSVTTMNTGELFF. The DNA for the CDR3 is TGTGCCAGCAGCGTAACCACAATGAACACCGGGGAGCTGTTTTTT. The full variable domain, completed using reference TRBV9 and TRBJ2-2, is DSGVTQTPKHLITATGQRVTLRCSPRSGDLSVYWYQQSLDQGLQFLIQYYNGEERAKGNILERFSAQQFPDLHSELNLSSLELGDSALYFCASSVTTMNTGELFFGEGSRLTVL.